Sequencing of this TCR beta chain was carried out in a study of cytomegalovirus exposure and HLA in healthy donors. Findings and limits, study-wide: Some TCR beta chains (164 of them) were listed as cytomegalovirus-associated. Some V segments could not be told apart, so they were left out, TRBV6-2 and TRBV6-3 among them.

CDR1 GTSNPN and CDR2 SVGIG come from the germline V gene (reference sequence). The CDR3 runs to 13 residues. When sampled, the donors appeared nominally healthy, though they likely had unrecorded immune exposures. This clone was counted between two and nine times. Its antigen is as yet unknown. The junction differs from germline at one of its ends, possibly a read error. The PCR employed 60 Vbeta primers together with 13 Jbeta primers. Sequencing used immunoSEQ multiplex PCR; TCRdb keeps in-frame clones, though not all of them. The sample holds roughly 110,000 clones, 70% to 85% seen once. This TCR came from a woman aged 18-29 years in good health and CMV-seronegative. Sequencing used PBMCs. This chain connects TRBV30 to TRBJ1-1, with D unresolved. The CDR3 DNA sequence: TGTGCCTGGGGTGTAAACTTTGAGACGGGGGCTTTCTTT. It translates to CAWGVNFETGAFF.